The rows below give T cell receptor beta chains drawn from one sample of a study of blood T cell repertoires in COVID-19. Sequencing used immunoSEQ multiplex PCR; TCRdb keeps in-frame clones, though not all of them. The table includes 300,000 to 350,000 clones, around 90% detected once. The specimen sequenced was peripheral blood. The receptors stem from a man in his late teens or twenties with active or convalescent COVID-19. The CDR3 runs from the conserved cysteine through the conserved F or W. Each record gives: D gene, V gene, clone size, J gene, CDR3 protein, CDR3 DNA. A D gene is named only where the DNA matches it firmly. Clone size is stated in some rows and not others, as once, few, many or a class when expanded.

D: -; V: TRBV28; size: -; J: TRBJ1-5; CDR3: CASRTATQPQHF; DNA: TGTGCCAGCAGGACAGCGACTCAGCCCCAGCATTTT
D: -; V: TRBV7-9; size: -; J: TRBJ2-3; CDR3: CASSLEFPLDLYF; DNA: TGTGCCAGCAGCTTAGAATTTCCCTTGGACTTGTATTTT
D: -; V: TRBV14; size: -; J: TRBJ1-2; CDR3: CASSLLAMDGYTF; DNA: TGTGCCAGCAGCCTTCTAGCCATGGACGGCTACACCTTC
D: TRBD1; V: TRBV25-1; size: -; J: TRBJ1-1; CDR3: CASAGTGGEAFF; DNA: TGTGCCAGCGCCGGGACAGGGGGTGAAGCTTTCTTT
D: TRBD2; V: TRBV11-2; size: -; J: TRBJ2-1; CDR3: CASSLIAGVHEQFF; DNA: TGTGCCAGCAGCTTAATAGCGGGAGTCCATGAGCAGTTCTTC
D: TRBD2; V: TRBV7-8; size: once; J: TRBJ2-2; CDR3: CASSSTGGVWAGELFF; DNA: TGTGCCAGCAGCTCGACGGGAGGGGTTTGGGCCGGGGAGCTGTTTTTT
D: TRBD1; V: TRBV10-2; size: -; J: TRBJ2-2; CDR3: CASSVRTGAGELFF; DNA: TGCGCCAGCAGTGTTCGGACAGGGGCCGGGGAGCTGTTTTTT
D: -; V: TRBV6-6; size: -; J: TRBJ2-2; CDR3: CASSASENTGELFF; DNA: TGTGCCAGCAGTGCTAGCGAGAACACCGGGGAGCTGTTTTTT
D: TRBD1; V: TRBV5-6; size: -; J: TRBJ1-3; CDR3: CASSLSPGGLSGNTIYF; DNA: TGTGCCAGCAGCCTTAGCCCAGGGGGCCTCTCTGGAAACACCATATATTTT
D: -; V: TRBV5-1; size: once; J: TRBJ1-1; CDR3: CASSLAPGMNTEAFF; DNA: TGCGCCAGCAGCTTGGCCCCGGGAATGAACACTGAAGCTTTCTTT
D: -; V: TRBV2; size: once; J: TRBJ1-2; CDR3: CASSVQGYGYTF; DNA: TGTGCCAGCAGTGTCCAGGGCTATGGCTACACCTTC
D: TRBD2; V: TRBV6-9; size: -; J: TRBJ2-5; CDR3: CASSVLAGGGQETQYF; DNA: TGTGCCAGCAGTGTACTAGCGGGAGGAGGGCAAGAGACCCAGTACTTC
D: TRBD1; V: TRBV18; size: few; J: TRBJ2-7; CDR3: CASSPSGQGSYEQYF; DNA: TGTGCCAGCTCACCGTCGGGACAGGGTTCATACGAGCAGTACTTC
D: TRBD1; V: TRBV4-1; size: once; J: TRBJ1-2; CDR3: CASNPGTGWDYGYTF; DNA: TGCGCCAGCAATCCCGGGACAGGTTGGGACTATGGCTACACCTTC
D: TRBD1; V: TRBV24-1; size: -; J: TRBJ2-5; CDR3: CATSGQGRQETQYF; DNA: TGTGCCACCAGTGGACAGGGGCGCCAAGAGACCCAGTACTTC
D: -; V: TRBV11-2; size: once; J: TRBJ1-4; CDR3: CASSLDQLPATNEKLFF; DNA: TGTGCCAGCAGCTTAGATCAGTTGCCTGCAACTAATGAAAAACTGTTTTTT
D: TRBD2; V: TRBV7-9; size: few; J: TRBJ2-7; CDR3: CASSLDPASGRATSYEQYF; DNA: TGTGCCAGCAGCTTAGATCCGGCTAGCGGGAGGGCCACGTCCTACGAGCAGTACTTC
D: TRBD2; V: TRBV27; size: -; J: TRBJ2-2; CDR3: CASSLRTSGTGELFF; DNA: TGTGCCAGCAGTCTAAGGACTAGCGGGACCGGGGAGCTGTTTTTT
D: -; V: TRBV29-1; size: -; J: TRBJ1-1; CDR3: CSVVGQYTEAFF; DNA: TGCAGCGTTGTGGGCCAGTACACTGAAGCTTTCTTT
D: TRBD1; V: TRBV5-1; size: -; J: TRBJ1-6; CDR3: CASSTGTDNSPLHF; DNA: TGCGCCAGCAGCACTGGGACAGACAATTCACCCCTCCACTTT
D: -; V: TRBV5-1; size: -; J: TRBJ1-1; CDR3: CASSLAPTGLNTEAFF; DNA: TGCGCCAGCAGCTTGGCCCCAACAGGACTGAACACTGAAGCTTTCTTT
D: -; V: TRBV9; size: -; J: TRBJ1-4; CDR3: CASSVAQGGEKLFF; DNA: TGTGCCAGCAGCGTAGCACAGGGAGGGGAAAAACTGTTTTTT
D: TRBD2; V: TRBV10-2; size: -; J: TRBJ2-1; CDR3: CASSPRTSGSSYNEQFF; DNA: TGCGCCAGCAGCCCCAGGACTAGCGGGAGTTCCTACAATGAGCAGTTCTTC
D: -; V: TRBV6-5; size: -; J: TRBJ1-3; CDR3: CASTTGNTIYF; DNA: TGTGCCAGCACTACCGGAAACACCATATATTTT
D: -; V: TRBV5-3; size: -; J: TRBJ1-5; CDR3: CARRRFQPQHF; DNA: TGTGCCAGAAGGCGGTTTCAGCCCCAGCATTTT
D: TRBD2; V: TRBV4-1; size: -; J: TRBJ2-1; CDR3: CASSQRLAAYNEQFF; DNA: TGCGCCAGCAGCCAAAGACTAGCGGCTTACAATGAGCAGTTCTTC
D: -; V: TRBV5-1; size: -; J: TRBJ2-2; CDR3: CASSLVPEGGELFF; DNA: TGCGCCAGCAGCTTGGTCCCCGAGGGAGGGGAGCTGTTTTTT
D: TRBD1; V: TRBV19; size: -; J: TRBJ1-1; CDR3: CASSTWTGGNTEAFF; DNA: TGTGCCAGTAGTACTTGGACAGGGGGGAACACTGAAGCTTTCTTT
D: -; V: TRBV19; size: -; J: TRBJ1-1; CDR3: CASSPRGAGTEAFF; DNA: TGTGCCAGTAGTCCACGGGGGGCGGGTACTGAAGCTTTCTTT
D: -; V: TRBV7-9; size: -; J: TRBJ2-7; CDR3: CASSLDLTERYF; DNA: TGTGCCAGCAGCTTAGATCTGACGGAGCGATACTTC
D: -; V: TRBV6-5; size: -; J: TRBJ1-1; CDR3: CASSQGNTEAFF; DNA: TGTGCCAGCAGTCAGGGGAACACTGAAGCTTTCTTT
D: -; V: TRBV20-1; size: few; J: TRBJ2-5; CDR3: CSARSGETQYF; DNA: TGCAGTGCTAGAAGCGGAGAGACCCAGTACTTC
D: TRBD1; V: TRBV4-3; size: -; J: TRBJ1-3; CDR3: CASSRDRAGNTIYF; DNA: TGCGCCAGCAGTCGGGACAGGGCTGGAAACACCATATATTTT
D: -; V: TRBV3-1/TRBV3-2; size: -; J: TRBJ2-4; CDR3: CASSLRESGNIQYF; DNA: TGTGCCAGCAGCCTACGGGAGTCTGGAAACATTCAGTACTTC
D: -; V: TRBV6-2/TRBV6-3; size: -; J: TRBJ1-6; CDR3: CASSWTENNSPLHF; DNA: TGTGCCAGCAGTTGGACAGAAAATAATTCACCCCTCCACTTT
D: -; V: TRBV28; size: -; J: TRBJ1-2; CDR3: CASNWGSYGYTF; DNA: TGTGCCAGCAACTGGGGCTCTTATGGCTACACCTTC
D: -; V: TRBV3-1/TRBV3-2; size: -; J: TRBJ2-2; CDR3: CASSQDLDTGELFF; DNA: TGTGCCAGCAGCCAAGATCTAGATACCGGGGAGCTGTTTTTT
D: -; V: TRBV7-8; size: -; J: TRBJ2-7; CDR3: CASSPRGPIAYEQYF; DNA: TGTGCCAGCAGCCCCCGAGGCCCTATCGCGTACGAGCAGTACTTC
D: TRBD1; V: TRBV5-6; size: -; J: TRBJ1-5; CDR3: CASSWGQGLIGNQPQHF; DNA: TGTGCCAGCAGCTGGGGACAGGGTCTAATTGGCAATCAGCCCCAGCATTTT
D: -; V: TRBV18; size: -; J: TRBJ2-3; CDR3: CASESTDTQYF; DNA: TGTGCCAGCGAGAGCACAGATACGCAGTATTTT
D: -; V: TRBV19; size: few; J: TRBJ2-3; CDR3: CASGGPWDTQYF; DNA: TGTGCCAGTGGAGGACCGTGGGATACGCAGTATTTT
D: -; V: TRBV3-1/TRBV3-2; size: -; J: TRBJ2-1; CDR3: CASSQDHLNNEQFF; DNA: TGTGCCAGCAGCCAAGACCACTTGAACAATGAGCAGTTCTTC
D: TRBD2; V: TRBV7-2; size: -; J: TRBJ2-3; CDR3: CASSFSSGGTDTQYF; DNA: TGTGCCAGCAGCTTCTCTAGCGGGGGCACAGATACGCAGTATTTT
D: -; V: TRBV10-1; size: -; J: TRBJ2-1; CDR3: CASSDPGIIGHNEQFF; DNA: TGCGCCAGCAGTGACCCGGGAATAATCGGTCACAATGAGCAGTTCTTC
D: -; V: TRBV5-6; size: -; J: TRBJ1-1; CDR3: CASDRISWTENTEAFF; DNA: TGTGCCAGCGATAGGATAAGCTGGACAGAGAACACTGAAGCTTTCTTT
D: TRBD2; V: TRBV9; size: once; J: TRBJ2-3; CDR3: CASSVEGLSFLTDTQYF; DNA: TGTGCCAGCAGCGTAGAGGGACTATCGTTCCTCACAGATACGCAGTATTTT
D: -; V: TRBV7-2; size: -; J: TRBJ2-7; CDR3: CASSLAPDSMVYEQYF; DNA: TGTGCCAGCAGCTTAGCCCCCGACAGCATGGTTTACGAGCAGTACTTC
D: -; V: TRBV19; size: -; J: TRBJ2-1; CDR3: CASSRLSYNEQFF; DNA: TGTGCCAGTAGCCGACTATCCTACAATGAGCAGTTCTTC
D: TRBD1; V: TRBV4-3; size: once; J: TRBJ1-1; CDR3: CASSQEGTVNTEAFF; DNA: TGCGCCAGCAGCCAAGAGGGGACAGTAAACACTGAAGCTTTCTTT
D: -; V: TRBV11-2; size: -; J: TRBJ1-6; CDR3: CASSPRGSYNSPLHF; DNA: TGTGCCAGCAGTCCCCGCGGTTCCTATAATTCACCCCTCCACTTT
D: TRBD2; V: TRBV15; size: -; J: TRBJ2-2; CDR3: CATRPLAGGPRELFF; DNA: TGTGCCACCAGACCACTAGCGGGGGGGCCCCGGGAGCTGTTTTTT
D: -; V: TRBV15; size: -; J: TRBJ2-1; CDR3: CATRQDYPTREQFF; DNA: TGTGCCACCAGGCAGGACTATCCTACAAGGGAGCAGTTCTTC
D: TRBD1; V: TRBV11-2; size: -; J: TRBJ1-3; CDR3: CASSLTTGRSGNTIYF; DNA: TGTGCCAGCAGCCTAACGACAGGGAGATCTGGAAACACCATATATTTT